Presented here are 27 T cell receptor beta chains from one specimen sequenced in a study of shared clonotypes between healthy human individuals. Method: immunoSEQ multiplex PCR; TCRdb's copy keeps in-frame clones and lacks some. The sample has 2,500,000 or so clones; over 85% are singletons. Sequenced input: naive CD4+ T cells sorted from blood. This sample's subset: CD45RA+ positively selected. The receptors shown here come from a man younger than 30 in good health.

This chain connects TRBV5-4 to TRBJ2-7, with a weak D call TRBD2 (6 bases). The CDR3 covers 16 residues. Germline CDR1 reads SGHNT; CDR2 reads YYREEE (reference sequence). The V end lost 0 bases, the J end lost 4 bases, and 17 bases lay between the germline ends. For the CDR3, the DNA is TGTGCCAGCAGCTTGGCTCCCACTAGCTGGGGGTACGAGCAGTACTTC. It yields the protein CASSLAPTSWGYEQYF.

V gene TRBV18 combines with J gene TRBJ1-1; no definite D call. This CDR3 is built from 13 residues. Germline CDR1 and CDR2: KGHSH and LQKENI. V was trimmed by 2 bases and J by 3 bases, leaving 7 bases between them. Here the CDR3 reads CASSPLDDTEAFF. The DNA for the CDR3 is TGTGCCAGCTCACCATTGGACGACACTGAAGCTTTCTTT.

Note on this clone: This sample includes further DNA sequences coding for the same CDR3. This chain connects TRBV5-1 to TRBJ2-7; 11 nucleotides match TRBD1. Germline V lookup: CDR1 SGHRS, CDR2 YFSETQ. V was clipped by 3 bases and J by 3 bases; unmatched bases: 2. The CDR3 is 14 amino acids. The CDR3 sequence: CASSSGTGGYEQYF. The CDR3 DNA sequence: TGCGCCAGCAGCTCAGGGACAGGGGGCTACGAGCAGTACTTC.

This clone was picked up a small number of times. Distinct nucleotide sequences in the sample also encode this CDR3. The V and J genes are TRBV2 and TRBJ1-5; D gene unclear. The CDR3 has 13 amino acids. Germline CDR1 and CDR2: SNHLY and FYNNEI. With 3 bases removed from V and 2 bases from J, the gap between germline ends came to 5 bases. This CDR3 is CASSDQGNQPQHF. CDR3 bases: TGTGCCAGCAGTGATCAGGGCAATCAGCCCCAGCATTTT. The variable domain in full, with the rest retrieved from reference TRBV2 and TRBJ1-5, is EPEVTQTPSHQVTQMGQEVILRCVPISNHLYFYWYRQILGQKVEFLVSFYNNEISEKSEIFDDQFSVERPDGSNFTLKIRSTKLEDSAMYFCASSDQGNQPQHFGDGTRLSIL.

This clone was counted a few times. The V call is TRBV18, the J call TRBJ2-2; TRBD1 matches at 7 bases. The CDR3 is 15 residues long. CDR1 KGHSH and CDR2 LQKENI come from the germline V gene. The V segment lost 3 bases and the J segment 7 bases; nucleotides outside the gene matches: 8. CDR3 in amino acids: CASSPGQAGHGELFF. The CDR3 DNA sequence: TGTGCCAGCTCACCCGGACAGGCAGGTCACGGGGAGCTGTTTTTT. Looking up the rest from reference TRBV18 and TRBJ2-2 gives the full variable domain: NAGVMQNPRHLVRRRGQEARLRCSPMKGHSHVYWYRQLPEEGLKFMVYLQKENIIDESGMPKERFSAEFPKEGPSILRIQQVVRGDSAAYFCASSPGQAGHGELFFGEGSRLTVL.

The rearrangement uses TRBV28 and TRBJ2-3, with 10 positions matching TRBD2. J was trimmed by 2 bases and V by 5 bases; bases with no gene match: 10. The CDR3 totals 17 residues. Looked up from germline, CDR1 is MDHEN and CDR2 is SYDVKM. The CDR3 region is CASSIISSGGPTDTQYF. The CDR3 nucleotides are TGTGCCAGCAGTATCATTTCTAGCGGGGGTCCCACAGATACGCAGTATTTT.

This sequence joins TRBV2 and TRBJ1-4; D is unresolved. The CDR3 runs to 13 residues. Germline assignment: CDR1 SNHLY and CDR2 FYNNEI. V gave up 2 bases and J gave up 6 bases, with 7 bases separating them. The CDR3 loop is CASSELADEKLFF. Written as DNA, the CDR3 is TGTGCCAGCAGTGAACTAGCAGATGAAAAACTGTTTTTT.

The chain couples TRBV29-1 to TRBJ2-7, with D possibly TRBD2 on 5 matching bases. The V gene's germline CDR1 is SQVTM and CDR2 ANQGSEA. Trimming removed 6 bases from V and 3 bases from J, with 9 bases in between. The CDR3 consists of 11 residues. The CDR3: CSVIGSYEQYF. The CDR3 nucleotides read TGCAGCGTAATAGGGAGCTACGAGCAGTACTTC.

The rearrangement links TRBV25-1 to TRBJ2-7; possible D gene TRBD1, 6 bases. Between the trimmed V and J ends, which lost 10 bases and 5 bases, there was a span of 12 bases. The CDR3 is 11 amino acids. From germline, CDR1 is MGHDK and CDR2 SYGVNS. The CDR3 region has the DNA TGTGCCACTTTCAGGGGTAACGAGCAGTACTTC. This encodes CATFRGNEQYF.

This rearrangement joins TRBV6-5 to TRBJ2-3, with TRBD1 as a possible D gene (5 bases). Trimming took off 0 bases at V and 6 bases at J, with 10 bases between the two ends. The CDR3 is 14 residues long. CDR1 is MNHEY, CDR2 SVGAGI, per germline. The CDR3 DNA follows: TGTGCCAGCAGTTACTCCATGACAGCGGATACGCAGTATTTT. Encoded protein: CASSYSMTADTQYF.

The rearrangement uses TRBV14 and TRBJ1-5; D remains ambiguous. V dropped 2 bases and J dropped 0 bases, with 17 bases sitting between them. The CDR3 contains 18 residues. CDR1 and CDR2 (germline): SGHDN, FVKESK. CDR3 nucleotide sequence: TGTGCCAGCAGCCAAATCTTGGGGAGCGGGTTTAGCAATCAGCCCCAGCATTTT. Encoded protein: CASSQILGSGFSNQPQHF.

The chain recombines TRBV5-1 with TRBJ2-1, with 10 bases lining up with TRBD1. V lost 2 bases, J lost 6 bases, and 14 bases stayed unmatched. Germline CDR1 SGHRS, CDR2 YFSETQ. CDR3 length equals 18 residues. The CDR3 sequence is CASSFFPGQGGLINEQFF. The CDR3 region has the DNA TGCGCCAGCAGCTTTTTTCCAGGACAGGGGGGATTGATCAATGAGCAGTTCTTC.

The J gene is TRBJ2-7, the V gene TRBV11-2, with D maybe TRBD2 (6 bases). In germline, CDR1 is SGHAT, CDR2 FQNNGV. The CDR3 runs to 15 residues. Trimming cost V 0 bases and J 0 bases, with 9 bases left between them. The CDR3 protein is CASSLEEGPSYEQYF. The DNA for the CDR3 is TGTGCCAGCAGCTTAGAGGAGGGTCCCTCCTACGAGCAGTACTTC. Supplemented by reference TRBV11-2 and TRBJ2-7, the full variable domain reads EAGVAQSPRYKIIEKRQSVAFWCNPISGHATLYWYQQILGQGPKLLIQFQNNGVVDDSQLPKDRFSAERLKGVDSTLKIQPAKLEDSAVYLCASSLEEGPSYEQYFGPGTRLTVT.

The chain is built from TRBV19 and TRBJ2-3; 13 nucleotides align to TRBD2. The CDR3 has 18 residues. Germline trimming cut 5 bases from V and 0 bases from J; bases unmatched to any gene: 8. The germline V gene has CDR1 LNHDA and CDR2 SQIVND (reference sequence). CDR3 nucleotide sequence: TGTGCCAGTAGTCCCTGGACTAGCGGGGGCCCCAGCACAGATACGCAGTATTTT. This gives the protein CASSPWTSGGPSTDTQYF. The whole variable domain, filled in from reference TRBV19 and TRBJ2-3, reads DGGITQSPKYLFRKEGQNVTLSCEQNLNHDAMYWYRQDPGQGLRLIYYSQIVNDFQKGDIAEGYSVSREKKESFPLTVTSAQKNPTAFYLCASSPWTSGGPSTDTQYFGPGTRLTVL.

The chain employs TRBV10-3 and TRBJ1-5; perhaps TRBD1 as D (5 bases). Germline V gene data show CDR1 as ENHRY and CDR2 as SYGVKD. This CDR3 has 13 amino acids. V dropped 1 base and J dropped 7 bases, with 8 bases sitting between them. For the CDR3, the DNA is TGTGCCATCAGTGAGTTCGAGGGGCAGCCCCAGCATTTT. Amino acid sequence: CAISEFEGQPQHF.

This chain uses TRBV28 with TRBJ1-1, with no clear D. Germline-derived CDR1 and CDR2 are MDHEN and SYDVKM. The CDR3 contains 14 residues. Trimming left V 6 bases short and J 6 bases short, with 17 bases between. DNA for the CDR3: TGTGCCAGCAGCCCCGCTACTATGCCCGCTGAAGCTTTCTTT. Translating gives CASSPATMPAEAFF.

CDR3 sequence: CASSTTPGTQYF. Here the CDR3 DNA reads TGTGCCAGTAGTACCACCCCGGGGACGCAGTATTTT. The V call is TRBV19, the J call TRBJ2-3, with D perhaps matching TRBD2 (5 bases). Trimming cost V 4 bases and J 9 bases, with 11 bases left between them. CDR3 length: 12 residues. Germline CDR1 is LNHDA and CDR2 is SQIVND (reference sequence).

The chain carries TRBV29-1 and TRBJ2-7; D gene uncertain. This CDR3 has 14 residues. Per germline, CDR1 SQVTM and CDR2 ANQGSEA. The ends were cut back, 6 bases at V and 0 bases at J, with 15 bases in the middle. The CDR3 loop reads CSVIHRFNSYEQYF. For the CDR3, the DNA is TGCAGCGTAATTCACCGGTTCAACTCCTACGAGCAGTACTTC.

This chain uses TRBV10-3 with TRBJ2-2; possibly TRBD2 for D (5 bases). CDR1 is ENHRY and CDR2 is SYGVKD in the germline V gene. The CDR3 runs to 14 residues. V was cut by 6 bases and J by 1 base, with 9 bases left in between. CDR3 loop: CAIRNGENTGELFF. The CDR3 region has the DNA TGTGCCATCAGGAACGGGGAGAACACCGGGGAGCTGTTTTTT.

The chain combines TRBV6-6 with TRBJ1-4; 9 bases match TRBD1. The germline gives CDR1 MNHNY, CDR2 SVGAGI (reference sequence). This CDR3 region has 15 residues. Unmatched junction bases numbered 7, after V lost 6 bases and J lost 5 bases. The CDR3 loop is CASSSDRGGNEKLFF. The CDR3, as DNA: TGTGCCAGCAGCTCCGACAGGGGGGGGAATGAAAAACTGTTTTTT.

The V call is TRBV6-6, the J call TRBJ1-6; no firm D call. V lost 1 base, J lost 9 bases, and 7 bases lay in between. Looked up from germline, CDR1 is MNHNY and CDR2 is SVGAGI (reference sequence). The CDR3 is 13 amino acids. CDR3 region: CASSYYPLSPLHF. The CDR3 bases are TGTGCCAGCAGTTACTATCCACTTTCACCCCTCCACTTT.

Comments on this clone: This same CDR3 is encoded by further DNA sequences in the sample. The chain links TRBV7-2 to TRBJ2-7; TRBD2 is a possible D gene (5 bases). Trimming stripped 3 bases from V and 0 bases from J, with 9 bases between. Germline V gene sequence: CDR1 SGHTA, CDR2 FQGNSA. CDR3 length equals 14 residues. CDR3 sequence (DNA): TGTGCCAGCAGCTTCGGTGGGAGCTCCTACGAGCAGTACTTC. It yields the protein CASSFGGSSYEQYF.

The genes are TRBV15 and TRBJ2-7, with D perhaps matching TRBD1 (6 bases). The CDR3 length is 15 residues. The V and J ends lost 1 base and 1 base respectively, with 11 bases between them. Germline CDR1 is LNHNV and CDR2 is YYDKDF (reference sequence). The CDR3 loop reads CATSRVGDRSYEQYF. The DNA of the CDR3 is TGTGCCACCAGCAGAGTTGGCGACAGGTCCTACGAGCAGTACTTC.

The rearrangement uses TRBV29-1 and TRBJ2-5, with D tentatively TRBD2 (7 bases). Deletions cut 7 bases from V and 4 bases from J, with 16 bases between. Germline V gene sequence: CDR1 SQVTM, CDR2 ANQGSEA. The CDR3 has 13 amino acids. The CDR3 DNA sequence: TGCAGCGCCGTGGGGGGGCTAGGAGAGACCCAGTACTTC. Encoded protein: CSAVGGLGETQYF.

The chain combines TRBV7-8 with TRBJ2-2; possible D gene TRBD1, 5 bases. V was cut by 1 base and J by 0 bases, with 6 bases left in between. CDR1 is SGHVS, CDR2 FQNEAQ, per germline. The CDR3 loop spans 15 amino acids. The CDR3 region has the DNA TGTGCCAGCAGCTTAGTGACAGCGAACACCGGGGAGCTGTTTTTT. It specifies CASSLVTANTGELFF.

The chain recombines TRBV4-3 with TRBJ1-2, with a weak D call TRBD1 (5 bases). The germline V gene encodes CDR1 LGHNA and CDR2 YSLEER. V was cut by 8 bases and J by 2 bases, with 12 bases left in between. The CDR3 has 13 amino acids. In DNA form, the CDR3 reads TGCGCCAGCGGCAGAGGGACGAACTATGGCTACACCTTC. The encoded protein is CASGRGTNYGYTF.

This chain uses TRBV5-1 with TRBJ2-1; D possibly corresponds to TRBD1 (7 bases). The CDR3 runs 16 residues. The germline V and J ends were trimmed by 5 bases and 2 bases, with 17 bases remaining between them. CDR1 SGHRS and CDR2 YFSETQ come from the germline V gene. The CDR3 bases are TGCGCCAGCAGAGGGGCAGGGGGGCGAACCTACAATGAGCAGTTCTTC. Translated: CASRGAGGRTYNEQFF.